One T cell receptor beta chain is described in this entry. No antigen is known for it. The record originates from a study of T-cell reconstitution after alpha-beta-depleted transplantation in children. Study observations and caveats: Surviving recipient T cells and thymic progenitors accounted for the high day-60 TCRbeta diversity observed in some patients. Where alpha-beta T cells came from about two months after transplant was reportedly several hundred expanded graft clones.

Using unique molecular identifiers, the investigators prepared the TCRbeta library. From the PCR reads, TCRdb called clonotypes with MiXCR, one entry per CDR3 protein. Here the sample spans about 250,000 distinct CDR3 sequences, approximately 24% being singletons. This specimen was PBMCs, mostly from graft donor cells, taken 360 days after TCRalphabeta/CD19-depleted stem cell transplant. This clonotype was obtained from a female patient aged 2-10 years who had a stem cell transplant for congenital amegakaryocytic thrombocytopenia, so the T cells may come from the graft donor.

The CDR3 region has the DNA TGCAGTGCGGCGACAGGGAGAAGTAATTCACCCCTCCACTTT. As protein: CSAATGRSNSPLHF. The chain has TRBV20-1 and TRBJ1-6; 7 bases match TRBD1. Trimming removed 6 bases from V and 6 bases from J; junction bases left unmatched: 8. Germline V gives CDR1 DFQATT, CDR2 SNEGSKA (reference sequence). This CDR3 contains 14 residues.